These 18 T cell receptor beta chains were all obtained from the same sample, sequenced in a study of CD8 T cells in Susac syndrome. The RNA input was about 0.45 to 1 ug, and it was reverse transcribed with random hexamers. From the immunoSEQ multiplex PCR reads, TCRdb called clonotypes with MiXCR, one entry per CDR3 protein. This sample carries 65,000 to 85,000 distinct CDR3 sequences, roughly 92% of them seen once, and the ten largest clones take roughly 0.47%. Sequencing was carried out using CD8+ T cells from PBMCs. The receptors were gathered from a human donor with Susac syndrome.

The genes are TRBV2 and TRBJ2-1; D is unclear. Trimming left V 5 bases short and J 5 bases short, with 10 bases between. This CDR3 is 13 amino acids long. Germline assignment: CDR1 SNHLY and CDR2 FYNNEI. CDR3 DNA sequence: TGTGCCAGCAGTCTGGGCTTTAACAATGAGCAGTTCTTC. Its translation is CASSLGFNNEQFF.

The rearrangement joins TRBV1 to TRBJ2-2; TRBD1 is the table's D call, not checked against the DNA. TRBV1 is deemed a pseudogene. The CDR3 contains 14 residues. CDR3 residues: CTSTMTYVPGELFF. The CDR3 DNA follows: TGCACCAGCACGATGACGTATGTCCCCGGGGAGCTGTTTTTT.

This clonotype has only one observation. The J gene is TRBJ2-2, the V gene TRBV5-6, with 11 positions matching TRBD2. In germline, CDR1 is SGHDT, CDR2 YYEEEE. After removal of 2 bases from V and 4 bases from J, the junction contained 4 bases not matched to a gene. This CDR3 contains 16 residues. CDR3 nucleotide sequence: TGTGCCAGCAGCTTAAGGACTAGCGGGTTCACCGGGGAGCTGTTTTTT. It codes for CASSLRTSGFTGELFF.

V gene TRBV5-4 combines with J gene TRBJ1-1; D not certain. Germline V gives CDR1 SGHNT, CDR2 YYREEE (reference sequence). The V end was cut by 2 bases, the J end by 5 bases, with 7 bases between. The CDR3 is 12 amino acids. The CDR3 protein is CASSLWDTEAFF. The DNA for the CDR3 is TGTGCCAGCAGCTTATGGGATACTGAAGCTTTCTTT. Supplemented by reference TRBV5-4 and TRBJ1-1, the full variable domain reads ETGVTQSPTHLIKTRGQQVTLRCSSQSGHNTVSWYQQALGQGPQFIFQYYREEENGRGNFPPRFSGLQFPNYSSELNVNALELDDSALYLCASSLWDTEAFFGQGTRLTVV.

V and J are TRBV12-3 or TRBV12-4 and TRBJ2-7; D may correspond to TRBD1 or TRBD2 (5 bases each). Between the trimmed V and J ends, which lost 6 bases and 0 bases, there was a span of 12 bases. CDR3 length: 14 residues. The CDR3 protein is CASSMTGLSYEQYF. The CDR3 region has the DNA TGTGCCAGCAGCATGACGGGGCTCTCCTACGAGCAGTACTTC.

The gene calls are TRBV24-1 and TRBJ2-5, with D perhaps matching TRBD1 (6 bases). The V and J ends lost 9 bases and 1 base respectively, with 14 bases between them. The CDR3 has 14 amino acids. Germline CDR1 KGHDR, CDR2 SFDVKD. For the CDR3, the DNA is TGTGCCACCTCGGACAGCATGGTCCAAGAGACCCAGTACTTC. This codes for CATSDSMVQETQYF.

The chain employs TRBV5-1 and TRBJ2-2; D unresolved. The CDR3 spans 12 residues. Germline CDR1 SGHRS, CDR2 YFSETQ. Trimming cost V 4 bases and J 4 bases, with 5 bases left between them. Here the CDR3 DNA reads TGCGCCAGCAGCGTGAGCACCGGGGAGCTGTTTTTT. Its protein product is CASSVSTGELFF.

The chain carries TRBV4-1 and TRBJ1-6, with unresolved D. Per germline, CDR1 MGHRA and CDR2 YSYEKL. V was cut by 0 bases and J by 8 bases, with 5 bases left in between. The CDR3 covers 13 residues. The CDR3 coding sequence is TGCGCCAGCAGCCAAGATCTAGATTCACCCCTCCACTTT. Translation: CASSQDLDSPLHF.

The chain uses TRBV7-9 and TRBJ2-7, with 8 bases fitting TRBD1. CDR1 is SEHNR, CDR2 FQNEAQ, per germline (reference sequence). V trimming: 5 bases; J trimming: 2 bases; junction bases outside the gene matches: 8. The CDR3 covers 15 residues. The CDR3 protein is CASSTEDREPYEQYF. DNA of the CDR3: TGTGCCAGCAGCACTGAGGACAGGGAACCCTACGAGCAGTACTTC. Full variable domain (remainder filled in from reference TRBV7-9 and TRBJ2-7): DTGVSQNPRHKITKRGQNVTFRCDPISEHNRLYWYRQTLGQGPEFLTYFQNEAQLEKSRLLSDRFSAERPKGSFSTLEIQRTEQGDSAMYLCASSTEDREPYEQYFGPGTRLTVT.

In its sample, this clonotype was seen once. The chain carries TRBV6-5 and TRBJ1-1; D possibly corresponds to TRBD1 (6 bases). The CDR3 totals 14 residues. In germline, CDR1 is MNHEY, CDR2 SVGAGI. V was shortened by 2 bases and J by 5 bases, with 12 bases between the two germline ends. DNA of the CDR3: TGTGCCAGCAGTTACGGGGGCGCCCCGACTGAAGCTTTCTTT. Translated: CASSYGGAPTEAFF.

The chain combines TRBV7-9 with TRBJ1-3; D is uncertain. This CDR3 comprises 15 residues. Germline V gives CDR1 SEHNR, CDR2 FQNEAQ (reference sequence). Trimming took 4 bases from V and 1 from J, leaving 11 bases between them. In nucleotides, the CDR3 is TGTGCCAGCAGCTCTTCGGGGAGTTCTGGAAACACCATATATTTT. It is translated as CASSSSGSSGNTIYF.

The chain carries TRBV9 and TRBJ2-7; possible D gene TRBD2, 6 bases. This CDR3 contains 15 residues. V shed 4 bases and J shed 4 bases, with 18 bases lying between them. Germline V CDR1 and CDR2: SGDLS, YYNGEE. CDR3 sequence: CASSLGGTGKYEQYF. Here the CDR3 DNA reads TGTGCCAGCAGCCTAGGCGGGACTGGAAAATACGAGCAGTACTTC.

The rearrangement joins TRBV20-1 to TRBJ2-1; 8 nucleotides align to TRBD1. This CDR3 is built from 13 residues. V lost 6 bases, J lost 4 bases, and 5 bases stayed unmatched. Germline assignment: CDR1 DFQATT and CDR2 SNEGSKA (reference sequence). DNA of the CDR3: TGCAGTGCCAGACAGGGGCAATACAATGAGCAGTTCTTC. It translates to CSARQGQYNEQFF.

The chain recombines TRBV30 with TRBJ1-5; D unclear. This CDR3 comprises 15 residues. The V gene lost 1 base and the J gene lost 0 bases, with 10 bases spanning the gap. The germline V gene encodes CDR1 GTSNPN and CDR2 SVGIG (reference sequence). Here the CDR3 reads CAWSGERDSNQPQHF. The CDR3 DNA reads as TGTGCCTGGAGTGGAGAAAGAGATAGCAATCAGCCCCAGCATTTT.

This rearrangement joins TRBV7-2 to TRBJ1-6; no clear D gene. CDR1 is SGHTA and CDR2 is FQGNSA in the germline V gene. V was shortened by 5 bases and J by 0 bases, with 11 bases between the two germline ends. The CDR3 is 16 residues long. CDR3 region: CASSLWMSSYNSPLHF. The CDR3 nucleotides read TGTGCCAGCAGCCTCTGGATGAGCTCCTATAATTCACCCCTCCACTTT.

The chain uses TRBV12-3 or TRBV12-4 and TRBJ1-2; D is ambiguous. Trimming pared 1 base from V and 4 bases from J, leaving 4 bases between. This CDR3 contains 12 residues. The chain's CDR3 is CASSLEAYGYTF. For the CDR3, the DNA is TGTGCCAGCAGTTTAGAAGCCTATGGCTACACCTTC.

V and J are TRBV6-5 and TRBJ1-5; 10 nucleotides agree with TRBD1. The CDR3 consists of 18 residues. Per germline, CDR1 MNHEY and CDR2 SVGAGI. V trimming: 2 bases; J trimming: 0 bases; junction bases outside the gene matches: 7. CDR3 in amino acids: CASSYAGTGEYSNQPQHF. Written as DNA, the CDR3 is TGTGCCAGCAGTTACGCCGGGACAGGGGAATATAGCAATCAGCCCCAGCATTTT.

This clonotype came up a few times. The V call is TRBV4-3, the J call TRBJ2-1, with D unclear. The CDR3 runs to 13 residues. Trimming cost V 0 bases and J 4 bases, with 4 bases left between them. CDR1 and CDR2 (germline): LGHNA, YSLEER. CDR3 bases: TGCGCCAGCAGCCAAGAGGGGTACAATGAGCAGTTCTTC. Amino acids: CASSQEGYNEQFF.